Reported below is one T cell receptor (beta chain). Antigen specificity is unknown. Trimming cost V 0 bases and J 0 bases; bases outside gene matches: 8. This CDR3 has 19 amino acids. Per germline, CDR1 SNHLY and CDR2 FYNNEI. This sample is drawn from a study of beta chain features in type 1 diabetes. Study outcomes and limitations: A moderate, significant TCRB CDR3 shortening appeared in type 1 diabetes across four CD4+ subsets.

Sequencing targeted expressed TCRB transcripts, as all isolated RNA had been reverse transcribed. Assay: immunoSEQ multiplex PCR; the TCRdb copy retains only in-frame clones and omits some. The repertoire has over 13,000 clones, about 72% of them found once; the top ten carry roughly 0.33%. The rearrangement uses TRBV2 and TRBJ2-7; TRBD2 agrees at 13 bases. Sequencing was done on a sample of stem cell memory CD4+ T cells from blood. The clonotype originates from a woman in her late teens or twenties with type 1 diabetes. The CDR3 loop reads CASSEAPGLAGYSSYEQYF. The CDR3 DNA follows: TGTGCCAGCAGTGAAGCGCCGGGACTAGCGGGGTACAGCTCCTACGAGCAGTACTTC.